The 2 T cell receptor beta chains reported below all come from one sample, sequenced in a study of CD4 T cells in relation to SARS-CoV-2 and coronaviruses. Unexposed donor CD4+ T cells date from about 2011-2019, before the COVID-19 pandemic. After more than eight days of culture, CD4+ T cells were isolated. These TCRs' antigens remain unknown. Assay: immunoSEQ multiplex PCR; the TCRdb copy retains only in-frame clones and omits some. The table records approximately 20,000 clones, 70% to 80% of them present only once. Sequencing was performed on CD4+ T cells from PBMCs, cultured in vitro. The receptor set was obtained from a human donor in good health.

The genes are TRBV30 and TRBJ2-1; TRBD2 aligns across 10 bases. The V gene's germline CDR1 is GTSNPN and CDR2 SVGIG (reference sequence). Trimming took 3 bases from V and 0 from J; bases not matched to a gene: 8. The CDR3 spans 17 residues. Here the CDR3 DNA reads TGTGCCTGGAGCAGGACTAGCGGAGTCTACTCCTACAATGAGCAGTTCTTC. Encoded protein: CAWSRTSGVYSYNEQFF.

The chain uses TRBV29-1 and TRBJ2-7; D may be TRBD1 or TRBD2 (7 bases each). Trimming pared 4 bases from V and 2 bases from J, leaving 15 bases between. From germline, CDR1 is SQVTM and CDR2 ANQGSEA. The CDR3 has 14 residues. As DNA, the CDR3 is TGCAGCGTTGTAGGGGGAGGGGGCCCCTACGAGCAGTACTTC. The encoded protein is CSVVGGGGPYEQYF.